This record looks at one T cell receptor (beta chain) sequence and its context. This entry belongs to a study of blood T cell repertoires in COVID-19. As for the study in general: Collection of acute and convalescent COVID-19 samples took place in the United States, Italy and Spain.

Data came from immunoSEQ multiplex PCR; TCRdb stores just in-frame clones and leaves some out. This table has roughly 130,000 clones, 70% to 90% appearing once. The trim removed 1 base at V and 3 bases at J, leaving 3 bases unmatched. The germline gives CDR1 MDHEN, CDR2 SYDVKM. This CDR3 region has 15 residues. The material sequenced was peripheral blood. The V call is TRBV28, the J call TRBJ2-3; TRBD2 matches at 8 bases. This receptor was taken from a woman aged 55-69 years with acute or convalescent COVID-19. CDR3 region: CASSLLAGGTDTQYF. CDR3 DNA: TGTGCCAGCAGTTTATTGGCGGGAGGAACAGATACGCAGTATTTT.